At least ten counts were recorded for the clone carrying this TCR delta chain. A far larger clone is a single base away, which makes a read error likely. The sample carries other DNA sequences with the same CDR3. The CDR3 has 15 residues. Trimming stripped 2 bases from V and 2 bases from J, with 12 bases between. Germline loops: CDR1 TSWWSYY, CDR2 QGS. TCRdb redid clone calling on the multiplex PCR reads using CATT. The table includes tens of thousands of delta-chain clones, roughly 0.9% detected once. This entry is derived from a study of γδ T cells in repeated Plasmodium falciparum infection. Bulk repertoires came from Vgamma9/Vdelta2+ or Vdelta2-negative gammadelta T cells flow-sorted from PBMC.

The chain combines TRDV1 with TRDJ1; possible D gene TRDD3, 5 bases. The sequencing input was gamma-delta T cells from blood. The clonotype originates from a pool of human donors (malaria-infected and uninfected, not separated). Here the CDR3 reads CALGEVEDTTDKLIF. CDR3 nucleotide sequence: TGTGCTCTTGGGGAAGTAGAAGATACAACCGATAAACTCATCTTT.